Presented here are 8 T cell receptor beta chains from one specimen sequenced in a study of blood T cell repertoires in COVID-19. The table came from immunoSEQ multiplex PCR; TCRdb's copy has only in-frame clones and leaves some out. The repertoire consists of 350,000 to 400,000 clones, with roughly 86% occurring once and the leading ten covering approximately 1.9%. The specimen sequenced was PBMCs or T cells enriched from blood (not recorded which). The source is a man aged 35 to 55 in a cohort exposed to, infected with or recovered from COVID-19 (not recorded which).

The rearrangement links TRBV7-9 to TRBJ1-1; 7 positions match TRBD1. The CDR3 is made up of 15 amino acids. V shed 2 bases, J shed 6 bases, and the junction held 9 bases outside the gene matches. CDR1 is SEHNR, CDR2 FQNEAQ, per germline (reference sequence). The CDR3 sequence is CASSLFRGEMAEAFF. CDR3 nucleotides: TGTGCCAGCAGCTTATTCAGGGGGGAAATGGCTGAAGCTTTCTTT.

The chain combines TRBV2 with TRBJ1-4, with D hard to call. The CDR3 is made up of 18 amino acids. The ends were cut back, 1 base at V and 0 bases at J, with 15 bases in the middle. Per germline, CDR1 SNHLY and CDR2 FYNNEI. Here the CDR3 reads CASSEGPMDWATNEKLFF. The CDR3 bases are TGTGCCAGCAGTGAAGGTCCGATGGACTGGGCAACTAATGAAAAACTGTTTTTT. Variable domain in full (rest from reference TRBV2 and TRBJ1-4): EPEVTQTPSHQVTQMGQEVILRCVPISNHLYFYWYRQILGQKVEFLVSFYNNEISEKSEIFDDQFSVERPDGSNFTLKIRSTKLEDSAMYFCASSEGPMDWATNEKLFFGSGTQLSVL.

The gene calls are TRBV20-1 and TRBJ2-2; the D is unclear. V lost 3 bases, J lost 8 bases, and 10 bases lay in between. The CDR3 sequence is 12 residues long. Germline CDR1 and CDR2: DFQATT and SNEGSKA (reference sequence). CDR3 bases: TGCAGTGCTAGTAGACCCGGGGGGGAGCTGTTTTTT. Protein: CSASRPGGELFF.

The chain uses TRBV29-1 and TRBJ1-2; 10 bases map to TRBD1. The V and J ends lost 1 base and 7 bases, in that order; junction bases with no gene match: 3. Looked up from germline, CDR1 is SQVTM and CDR2 is ANQGSEA. The CDR3 is 13 amino acids. This CDR3 reads CSVEGGTGAGYTF. CDR3 in DNA: TGCAGCGTTGAAGGCGGGACAGGGGCTGGCTACACCTTC.

The chain recombines TRBV2 with TRBJ2-2, with no clear D. Per the germline V gene, CDR1 is SNHLY and CDR2 is FYNNEI. Trimming stripped 5 bases from V and 5 bases from J, with 9 bases between. The CDR3 is 13 residues long. The CDR3 loop is CASSPRWTGELFF. The CDR3 DNA reads TGTGCCAGCAGTCCGCGATGGACCGGGGAGCTGTTTTTT. The full variable domain, in which reference TRBV2 and TRBJ2-2 provide the parts outside the CDR3, is EPEVTQTPSHQVTQMGQEVILRCVPISNHLYFYWYRQILGQKVEFLVSFYNNEISEKSEIFDDQFSVERPDGSNFTLKIRSTKLEDSAMYFCASSPRWTGELFFGEGSRLTVL.

The chain uses TRBV27 and TRBJ1-2; TRBD1 matches 9 bases. The CDR3 loop spans 15 amino acids. Unmatched junction bases numbered 8, after V lost 3 bases and J lost 6 bases. The germline CDR1 and CDR2 sequences are MNHEY and SMNVEV (reference sequence). The CDR3 spells CASSFSPTGGNGYTF. In DNA, the CDR3 is TGTGCCAGCAGTTTCAGCCCGACAGGGGGTAATGGCTACACCTTC.

This chain joins TRBV5-1 and TRBJ2-7; D remains ambiguous. Trimming removed 1 base from V and 0 bases from J, with 8 bases in between. CDR3 length equals 14 residues. The germline CDR1 and CDR2 sequences are SGHRS and YFSETQ. CDR3 coding DNA: TGCGCCAGCAGCTTGACCACGAGCTCCTACGAGCAGTACTTC. It codes for CASSLTTSSYEQYF. Combining the CDR3 with reference TRBV5-1 and TRBJ2-7 gives the whole variable domain KAGVTQTPRYLIKTRGQQVTLSCSPISGHRSVSWYQQTPGQGLQFLFEYFSETQRNKGNFPGRFSGRQFSNSRSEMNVSTLELGDSALYLCASSLTTSSYEQYFGPGTRLTVT.

The chain employs TRBV7-9 and TRBJ2-1; the match to TRBD2 covers 7 bases. Germline trimming cut 5 bases from V and 7 bases from J; bases unmatched to any gene: 20. This CDR3 spans 18 amino acids. Germline V lookup: CDR1 SEHNR, CDR2 FQNEAQ (reference sequence). The CDR3 bases are TGTGCCAGCAGCCCCCGACGGCGGGAGACCGGGCCCTCAAATGAGCAGTTCTTC. It is translated as CASSPRRRETGPSNEQFF.